Given below is one TCR beta chain in context. What this receptor recognizes is not known. Per-base quality was not reported, and no clone a single base away is much larger than it. This record comes from a study of CD8+ T cells in alopecia areata (dated by TCRdb to the late 2010s). For the wider study: Treated patients were enrolled in an open-label pilot trial of oral tofacitinib, 5 to 10 mg twice daily, for moderate-to-severe alopecia areata. Tofacitinib was given for 6 to 18 months, followed by 6 months of follow-up off drug to assess delayed response and recurrence. For the treated patients, the SALT score, which quantifies what percentage of scalp surface area is affected, served as the measure of disease severity. To study T cell clonal expansion in alopecia areata, the researchers applied high-throughput TCRbeta sequencing to both the C3H/HeJ mouse model and human patients. On the human side, TCRbeta sequencing was run on scalp tissue and on sorted CD4+ and CD8+ peripheral blood T cells from healthy controls and from alopecia areata patients with either patchy or totalis/universalis disease. Patients on tofacitinib were biopsied at baseline and after 4 and 24 weeks of treatment, and several of the patients also had a later scalp biopsy. Scalp clonality was compared across normal scalp (n=4), patchy alopecia areata scalp (n=8), and alopecia totalis/universalis scalp (n=8). RNA was extracted with the PAXgene miRNA kit for fixed scalp, the miRNeasy kit for PBMCs, and the RNeasy kit for mouse skin. TCRbeta CDR3 regions were amplified by immunoSEQ multiplex PCR using 35 Vbeta forward and 13 Jbeta reverse primers.

What the research found in general, with its limitations: During tofacitinib treatment, many expanded lesional clones remained in scalp and blood, and this persistence may partly explain relapse after treatment is stopped. Because the treated cohort was small and had only one nonresponder, larger studies are needed to examine links between baseline CD8+ expansion and response. Lesional scalp, especially in alopecia totalis/universalis, showed higher clonality and more expanded CD8+ clones than normal scalp, suggesting antigenic drive. Unlike mouse skin, which is dominated by gammadelta T cells, normal human skin has resident alphabeta T cells that are also sequenced, and this complicates analysis of the scalp TCR repertoire. Tofacitinib significantly lowered scalp clonality and the number of expanded CD8+ clones among the top 100 scalp clones. Shared TCR sequences between patients were less evident than in mice, which may be partly attributable to HLA diversity in the patient population.

From a lookup of the germline V gene, CDR1 and CDR2 are SQVTM and ANQGSEA. There are 15 amino acids in the CDR3, from cysteine to phenylalanine inclusive. The CDR3 DNA has 45 bases and is translated from base 1. Ends trimmed: V by 4 bases, J by 9 bases; bases unmatched to a gene: 14. The library relied on the immunoSEQ multiplex PCR assay. RNA was extracted from all samples and reverse transcribed into cDNA as template for TCR sequencing. First-strand cDNA was synthesized using SuperScript III with a 2:1 mix of oligo-dT and random hexamers. Amplification bias was assessed with a synthetic immune receptor repertoire, and residual bias was removed computationally. Under the source paper's analysis protocol: Raw reads were preprocessed for error removal, and CDR3 was defined according to IMGT conventions as running from the conserved cysteine to phenylalanine. Clonality was computed as 1 minus the Shannon entropy, with the entropy normalized by log2 of the number of productive unique TCRs. Whether scalp clones were CD4 or CD8 was inferred by matching scalp TCRbeta sequences against CD4 and CD8 repertoires sorted from blood. Here the immuneACCESS table is served through TCRdb, limited to in-frame sequences with V and J called. Missing clones are a known gap in these copies; in checked studies unresolved V genes cover under half, and the rest lacks a known reason. V, J and clone size are those of that table, while D and trimming were read from the DNA. Within this sample are a few hundred thousand clones, with more than 45% of them counted one time only. Clones ranked in the top ten supply approximately 1.4% of the sample.

Taken with the paper, the label for time point translates to: four to five weeks on oral tofacitinib. Explained via the paper, the treatment or condition label denotes: oral pan-JAK inhibitor, 5-10 mg twice daily. Lesional scalp punch biopsies and peripheral blood were collected from alopecia areata patients. PBMCs were separated by density centrifugation and stained for CD3, CD4 and CD8, after which CD4+ and CD8+ T cells were sorted on a FACSAria. The rearranged chain carries TRBV29-1 and TRBJ2-1; the junction holds 8 bases that match TRBD2. This sequence was found in a human donor with alopecia areata. Sequenced material: CD4+ T cells sorted from blood, taken at week 4, from a patient treated with tofacitinib. The CDR3 is CSVVIGSGAFGEQFF. The DNA reads as follows: TGCAGCGTTGTGATAGGTAGCGGGGCGTTTGGTGAGCAGTTCTTC.